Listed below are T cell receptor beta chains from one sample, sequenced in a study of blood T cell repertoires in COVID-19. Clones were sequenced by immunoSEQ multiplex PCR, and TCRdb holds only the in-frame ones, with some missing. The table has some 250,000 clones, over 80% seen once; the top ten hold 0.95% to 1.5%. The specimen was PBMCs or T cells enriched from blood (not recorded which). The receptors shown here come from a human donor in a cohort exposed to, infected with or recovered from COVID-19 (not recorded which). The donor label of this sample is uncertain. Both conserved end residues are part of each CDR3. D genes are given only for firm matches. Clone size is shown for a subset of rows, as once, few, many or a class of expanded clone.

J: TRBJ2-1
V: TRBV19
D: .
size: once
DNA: TGTGCCAGTAGTATCGGGTTAGCTGTAAACAATGAGCAGTTCTTC
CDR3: CASSIGLAVNNEQFF

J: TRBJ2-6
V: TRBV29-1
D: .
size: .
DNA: TGCAGCGTTGAAGTGGGGGCGTCTGGGGCCAACGTCCTGACTTTC
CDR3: CSVEVGASGANVLTF

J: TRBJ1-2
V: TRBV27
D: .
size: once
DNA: TGTGCCAGCAGTTCAGTCCGACAGAGCAGCTATGGCTACACCTTC
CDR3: CASSSVRQSSYGYTF

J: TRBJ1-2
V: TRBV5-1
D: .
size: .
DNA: TGCGCCAGCAGCTATCTTGACAGTGGGAGGCATGGCTACACCTTC
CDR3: CASSYLDSGRHGYTF

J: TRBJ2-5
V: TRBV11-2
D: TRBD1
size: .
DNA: TGTGCCAGCAGCCCTAGACTTGGACAGGGGGCAGAGACCCAGTACTTC
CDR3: CASSPRLGQGAETQYF

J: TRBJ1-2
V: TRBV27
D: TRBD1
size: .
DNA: TGTGCCAGCGGAATACAGGGGTCAGGCTACACCTTC
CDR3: CASGIQGSGYTF

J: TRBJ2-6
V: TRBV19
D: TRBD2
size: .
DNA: TGTGCCAGTAGTATAGCTTTAGCGGGGATCCTCTCTGGGGCCAACGTCCTGACTTTC
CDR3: CASSIALAGILSGANVLTF

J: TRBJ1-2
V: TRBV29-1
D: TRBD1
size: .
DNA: TGCAGCGTCTCCGGGACAGCGTATGGCTACACCTTC
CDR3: CSVSGTAYGYTF

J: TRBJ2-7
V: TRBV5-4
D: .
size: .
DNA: TGTGCCAGCAGCTTGGGGCCAGGGGACGAGCAGTACTTC
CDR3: CASSLGPGDEQYF

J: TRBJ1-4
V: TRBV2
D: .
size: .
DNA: TGTGCCAGCAGTTCCTCAGATATGCAAGCTAATGAAAAACTGTTTTTT
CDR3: CASSSSDMQANEKLFF

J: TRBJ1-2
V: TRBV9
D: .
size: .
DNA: TGTGCCAGCAGCGTGAGAGGTCAGGGTGGCTACACCTTC
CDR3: CASSVRGQGGYTF

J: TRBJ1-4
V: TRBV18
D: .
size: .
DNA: TGTGCCAGCTCACAAAGGGCAGGGACAAGGACTAATGAAAAACTGTTTTTT
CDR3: CASSQRAGTRTNEKLFF